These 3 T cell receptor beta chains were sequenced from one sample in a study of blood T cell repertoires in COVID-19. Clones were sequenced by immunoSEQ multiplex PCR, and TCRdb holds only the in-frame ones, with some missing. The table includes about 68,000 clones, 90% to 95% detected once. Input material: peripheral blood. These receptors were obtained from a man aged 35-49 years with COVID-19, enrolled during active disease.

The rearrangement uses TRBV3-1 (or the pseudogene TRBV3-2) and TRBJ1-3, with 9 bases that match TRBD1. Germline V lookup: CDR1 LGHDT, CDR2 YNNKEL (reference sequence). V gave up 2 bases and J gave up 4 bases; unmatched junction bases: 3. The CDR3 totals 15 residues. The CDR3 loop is CASSQTGGVGNTIYF. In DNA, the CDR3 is TGTGCCAGCAGCCAAACAGGGGGCGTAGGAAACACCATATATTTT.

The DNA for the CDR3 is TGCAGCGTTGCTGCGGCGAATCAGCCCCAGCATTTT. Translating gives CSVAAANQPQHF. V and J are TRBV29-1 and TRBJ1-5; D gene uncertain. The CDR3 sequence is 12 residues long. Trimming pared 4 bases from V and 4 bases from J, leaving 8 bases between. Germline CDR1 reads SQVTM; CDR2 reads ANQGSEA.

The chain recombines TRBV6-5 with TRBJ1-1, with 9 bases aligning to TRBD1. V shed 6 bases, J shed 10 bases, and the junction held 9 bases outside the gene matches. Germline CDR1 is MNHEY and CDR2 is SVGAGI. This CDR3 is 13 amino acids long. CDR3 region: CASRTQQGASAFF. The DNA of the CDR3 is TGTGCCAGCAGAACACAACAGGGGGCTTCAGCTTTCTTT.